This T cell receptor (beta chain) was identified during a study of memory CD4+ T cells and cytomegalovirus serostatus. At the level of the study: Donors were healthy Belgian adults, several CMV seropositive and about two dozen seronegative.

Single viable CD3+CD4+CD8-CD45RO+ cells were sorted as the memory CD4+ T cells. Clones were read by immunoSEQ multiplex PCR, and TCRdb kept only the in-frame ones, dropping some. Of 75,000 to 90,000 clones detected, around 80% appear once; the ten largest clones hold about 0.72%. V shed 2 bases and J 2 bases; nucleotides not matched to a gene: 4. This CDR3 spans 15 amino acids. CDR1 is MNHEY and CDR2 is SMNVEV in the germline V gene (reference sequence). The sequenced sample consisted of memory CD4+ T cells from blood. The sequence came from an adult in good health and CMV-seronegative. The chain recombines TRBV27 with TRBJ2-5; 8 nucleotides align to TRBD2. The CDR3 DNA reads TGTGCCAGCAGTTTACGAGCGGGGGTACAAGAGACCCAGTACTTC. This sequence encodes CASSLRAGVQETQYF.